This T cell receptor (beta chain) was identified in a study of cytomegalovirus exposure and HLA in healthy donors (TCRdb year 2017). In terms of the full investigation: An earlier analysis of 587 of the donors reported 250 to 300 Gb of sequence data and 100 million to 130 million unique TCR beta sequences from roughly 200 million T cells. An early release covering roughly 600 HLA-typed donors comprised roughly 300 gigabases of sequencing data and around 80 million unique TCR sequences. Of the roughly 400 genotyped donors, 80% to 90% were placed in the genetic ancestry cluster associated with self-reported Caucasian donors. The aim of the study was to test whether cataloging public T cell receptors could identify signatures of past pathogen exposure. Using immunosequencing, the study profiled T cell repertoires from fewer than 700 subjects and related those repertoires to cytomegalovirus serostatus. A separate validation cohort of roughly 120 different subjects was used in addition to the roughly 670-subject first cohort. The study combined high-throughput TCR immunosequencing, statistical association of individual TCRs with disease status, and machine learning to predict cytomegalovirus infection status. To study patterns of TCR occurrence, a later analysis re-analyzed previously published TCR beta repertoires from 700 or so donors and added high-resolution HLA genotyping. In the later analysis, no new phenotypic data were used to find candidate immune exposures; instead, reliance was placed on TCR beta sequences and their occurrence across donors. To decide whether each TCR beta V gene segment behaved as functional or pseudogenic, an earlier analysis of some 540 of the donors relied on high-throughput TCR beta sequencing. Donor age, sex, ethnicity and CMV serostatus were compiled alongside the repertoire data. A later genetic analysis used genome-wide SNP genotypes for about 65% of the roughly 670 donors, treating that subset as a discovery cohort. All discovery cohort repertoires had been generated using a single sequencing platform. HLA typing included class I and class II loci at four-digit resolution. The number of typed donors differed by locus: about 629-630 for A, B, C, DRB1 and DQB1; 500 to 550 for DQA1; 606 for DPA1; and around 450 for DPB1. A handful of DR-DQ haplotypes were handled as single units for association and clustering because linkage in the cohort was strong. On average, roughly 250,000 unique TCR beta nucleotide sequences were sequenced per donor among roughly 430 genotyped donors of the cohort, with 15% to 20% of those sequences being non-productive.

Concerning this clone: The specificity of this receptor is unknown. No much larger clone is present one base from it, and per-base qualities are unavailable.

The paper as a whole reports these results and caveats: It was suggested by the authors that the approach could potentially be generalized to other disease states and immunological phenotypes. Some IMGT-functional V segments, including TRBV6-2 and TRBV6-3, could not be told apart with the 87-base-pair reads, so those segments were excluded. Several of the top co-occurrence clusters appeared to be linked to parvovirus B19, influenza, CMV and Epstein-Barr virus, according to a later analysis. A total of 164 TCR beta chains were listed by the study as associated with cytomegalovirus. A cluster of highly shared sequence variants was judged likely to represent a technical artifact of the sequencing pipeline. This cohort had only TCR beta chains sequenced, and the lack of alpha or paired-chain data limited which features could be detected. Correlated functional status among segregating V segments might reflect linkage disequilibrium, but an unknown experimental factor could not be ruled out. Because some donors lacked HLA typing at each locus, the association tests relied only on the typed subset. The earlier analysis of some 540 of the donors excluded some 15 rarely observed V segments, including chromosome 9 orphons, because counts were too low. Most CMV-associated TCR beta chains appeared to be HLA-restricted in a later analysis, and the HLA associations seemed to be driven largely by CMV exposure. According to a later analysis, TCR association rates differed among HLA loci, with DRB1 alleles showing the most associated TCRs and HLA-C alleles showing the fewest. For the cohort, immune exposure information was limited to CMV serostatus. Across donors, most TCR sequences were observed very rarely, whereas some public TCRs were present in many individuals. When HLA alleles, especially DR and DQ, strongly co-occurred, attributing TCR associations to individual alleles was difficult. A few of the identified cytomegalovirus-associated TCR beta chains were confirmed in vitro to be specific for cytomegalovirus antigens. In a later analysis, HLA-associated TCR beta chains were found to be more clonally expanded and to have lower generation probabilities than equally common non-associated chains. An association between a missense DCLRE1C variant and V-gene and J-gene trimming of TCR beta chains was found in a later genetic analysis and replicated in an independent cohort. A further reported finding was that TCR beta sequences accurately predicted the HLA-A and HLA-B alleles for most subjects in the first cohort. At a false discovery rate of 0.05, a later analysis linked roughly 17,000 TCR beta sequences to specific HLA alleles. Presence/absence analyses assumed roughly uniform sequencing depth across donors, an assumption that may not hold. A later genetic analysis reported fewer N-insertions in productive TCRs among donors in an Asian-associated ancestry cluster than the roughly 620-donor mean. In both the original and validation cohorts, the classifier was reported to diagnose cytomegalovirus status with high specificity and sensitivity. Broadly in line with IMGT annotations, most TCR beta V segments showed up in productive rearrangements about 90% or about 30% of the time in an earlier analysis of approximately 600 of the donors.

CDR1 and CDR2 are read off the germline V gene as SGHAT and FQNNGV. The CDR3, from cysteine to phenylalanine, totals 15 residues. This entry keeps only the CDR3 DNA: 45 bases, framed from base 1. Relative to germline, V is 1 base shorter and J is 3 bases shorter, with 12 bases between their ends. The cohort comprised 710 or so healthy bone marrow donors. Cohort members were all nominally healthy when sampled, although unrecorded immune exposures were likely present. The donor was CMV seronegative and belonged to the group of 350 to 400 seronegative cohort members. Every donor gave a peripheral blood sample, and the peripheral blood mononuclear cells from that sample were used for TCR beta sequencing. The Qiagen DNeasy Blood Extraction Kit was used to extract genomic DNA from the blood cell samples. Receptor libraries were prepared by the immunoSEQ multiplex PCR assay. For the multiplex PCR, a mixture combining 60 forward primers for TCR Vbeta segments and 13 reverse primers for TCR Jbeta segments was used. The CDR3 region of rearranged TCR beta genes was amplified from genomic DNA by a multiplex PCR assay. The amplified TCR beta libraries were sequenced on the Illumina HiSeq System as 87-base-pair reads. Per the source publication's procedure: A later analysis tallied 80 million to 95 million unique TCR beta chains across the approximately 670 repertoires, and approximately 12 million of those chains were shared by two or more donors. A nearest-neighbor algorithm error-corrected the raw reads and collapsed the reads into unique sequences, merging closely related sequences to remove PCR and sequencing errors. V, D and J gene segments were assigned by aligning CDR3 sequences to IMGT reference sequences. For a sequence to be retained, at least a six-nucleotide match to both a V gene segment and a J gene segment was required. Rearrangements were classified as productive when the CDR3 lacked stop codons and remained in frame with V and J, and all other rearrangements were classified as non-productive. Following IMGT convention, CDR3 was defined as the stretch from the second conserved V-encoded cysteine up to the conserved J-encoded phenylalanine. The earlier analysis of about 590 of the donors excluded sequences that lacked an unambiguous match to a single V gene segment. An earlier analysis of about 600 of the donors called V segments functional above 56.7% productive rearrangements and segregating when the between-donor standard deviation exceeded 5%. To diagnose cytomegalovirus status from the catalog of TCR beta chain sequences, a statistical classification framework was built. A later analysis assigned V and J genes by comparing TCR nucleotide sequences with IMGT/GENE-DB human TR gene sequences. Using the TCRdist pipeline, a later analysis assigned CDR3 sequences along with most-parsimonious VDJ recombination scenarios. A later analysis defined each TCR beta chain by its CDR3 amino acid sequence plus V-gene family, and excluded reads lacking a unique V-gene family. To address suspected cross-contamination and a sequencing artifact, a later analysis removed 592 highly shared, low-generation-probability nucleotide sequences. In a later analysis, a clonal expansion index was calculated for each public chain from normalized within-repertoire ranks of inferred template counts. Generation probabilities in a later analysis came from a VDJ recombination model fitted to out-of-frame rearrangements, and those results were checked against IGoR. In a later analysis, TCR-TCR, TCR-HLA and TCR-CMV co-occurrence was scored with hypergeometric tests, and a repertoire-size bias correction was applied to TCR pairs. False discovery rates were estimated in a later analysis by permuting HLA or CMV assignments 20 times. In a later analysis, co-occurring TCRs were grouped using DBSCAN, with TCRdist sequence similarity added in when clustering inside HLA-allele-positive subsets. Repertoires with fewer than 30,000 or more than 120,000 public chains were left out of co-occurrence clustering, as were a few repertoires with anomalous nucleotide sharing. The clones in this table, taken by TCRdb from immuneACCESS, are in-frame only. Not every clone is retained; where verified, under half of the shortfall comes from an unresolved V gene, and the cause of the rest is unknown. That table furnishes V, J and clone size, whereas the DNA furnished D and trimming. A total of 220,000 or so clones appear in this sample, 79% of them only once. Around 1.7% of the sample is in the top ten clones.

Sequenced: PBMCs. The chain uses TRBV11-2 and TRBJ2-5; TRBD1 is a weak D gene call, 5 bases matching. The sequence was obtained from a middle-aged man in good health and CMV-seronegative. The base sequence is TGTGCCAGCAGCTTAGGCTGGCAGGGTGAAGAGACCCAGTACTTC. Translation gives CASSLGWQGEETQYF. The reference TRBV11-2 and TRBJ2-5 proteins fill in what lies around the CDR3, so the full variable domain reads EAGVAQSPRYKIIEKRQSVAFWCNPISGHATLYWYQQILGQGPKLLIQFQNNGVVDDSQLPKDRFSAERLKGVDSTLKIQPAKLEDSAVYLCASSLGWQGEETQYFGPGTRLLVL.